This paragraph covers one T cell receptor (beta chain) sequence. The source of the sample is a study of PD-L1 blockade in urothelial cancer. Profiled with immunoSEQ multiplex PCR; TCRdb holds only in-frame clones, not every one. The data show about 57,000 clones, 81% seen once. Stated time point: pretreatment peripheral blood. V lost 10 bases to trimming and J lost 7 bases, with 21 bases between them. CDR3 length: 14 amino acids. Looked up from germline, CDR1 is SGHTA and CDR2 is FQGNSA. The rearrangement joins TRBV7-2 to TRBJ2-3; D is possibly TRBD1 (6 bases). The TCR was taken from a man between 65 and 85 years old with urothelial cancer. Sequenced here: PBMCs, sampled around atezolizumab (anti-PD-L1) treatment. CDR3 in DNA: TGTGCCACCCAACCGAACAGGGCGGTACATACGCAGTATTTT. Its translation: CATQPNRAVHTQYF.